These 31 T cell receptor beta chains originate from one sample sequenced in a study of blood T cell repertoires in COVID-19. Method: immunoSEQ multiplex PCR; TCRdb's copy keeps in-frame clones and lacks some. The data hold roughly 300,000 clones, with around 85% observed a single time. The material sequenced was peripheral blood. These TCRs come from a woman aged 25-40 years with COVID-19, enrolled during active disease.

The DNA for the CDR3 is TGTGCCAGCAGCTTGGCTAGCGGGAGCACAGATACGCAGTATTTT. It is translated as CASSLASGSTDTQYF. The genes are TRBV5-4 and TRBJ2-3, with 8 positions matching TRBD2. Germline values: CDR1 SGHNT, CDR2 YYREEE (reference sequence). The CDR3 loop spans 15 amino acids. The V gene end was trimmed by 0 bases and the J gene end by 0 bases; junction bases not matched to a gene: 0.

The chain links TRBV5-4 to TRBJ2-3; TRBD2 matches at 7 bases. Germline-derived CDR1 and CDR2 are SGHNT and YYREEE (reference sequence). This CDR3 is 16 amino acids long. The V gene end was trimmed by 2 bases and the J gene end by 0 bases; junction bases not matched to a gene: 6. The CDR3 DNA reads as TGTGCCAGCAGCTTTGGGCGGACTAGAAGCACAGATACGCAGTATTTT. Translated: CASSFGRTRSTDTQYF.

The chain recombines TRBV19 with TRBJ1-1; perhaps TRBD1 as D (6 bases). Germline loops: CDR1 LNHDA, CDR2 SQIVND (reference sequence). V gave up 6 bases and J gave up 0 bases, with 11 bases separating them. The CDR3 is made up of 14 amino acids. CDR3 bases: TGTGCCAGTAGCACAGGGATCATGAACACTGAAGCTTTCTTT. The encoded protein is CASSTGIMNTEAFF.

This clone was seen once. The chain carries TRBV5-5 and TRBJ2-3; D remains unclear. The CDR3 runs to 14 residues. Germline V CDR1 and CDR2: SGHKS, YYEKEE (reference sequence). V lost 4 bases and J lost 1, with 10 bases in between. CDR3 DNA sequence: TGTGCCAGCAGCCCGGGTCCCCGCACAGATACGCAGTATTTT. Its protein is CASSPGPRTDTQYF.

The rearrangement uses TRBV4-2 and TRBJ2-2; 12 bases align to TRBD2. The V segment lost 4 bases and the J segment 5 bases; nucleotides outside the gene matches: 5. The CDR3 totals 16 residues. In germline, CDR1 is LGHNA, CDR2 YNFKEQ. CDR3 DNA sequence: TGTGCCAGCAGCCCCCTAGCGGGGGGGCTTACCGGGGAGCTGTTTTTT. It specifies CASSPLAGGLTGELFF.

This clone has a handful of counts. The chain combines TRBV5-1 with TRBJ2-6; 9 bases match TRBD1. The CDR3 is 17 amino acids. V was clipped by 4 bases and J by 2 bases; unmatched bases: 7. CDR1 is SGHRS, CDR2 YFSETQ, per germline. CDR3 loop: CASSLTGTGTGANVLTF. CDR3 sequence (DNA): TGCGCCAGCAGCCTAACCGGGACAGGGACTGGGGCCAACGTCCTGACTTTC.

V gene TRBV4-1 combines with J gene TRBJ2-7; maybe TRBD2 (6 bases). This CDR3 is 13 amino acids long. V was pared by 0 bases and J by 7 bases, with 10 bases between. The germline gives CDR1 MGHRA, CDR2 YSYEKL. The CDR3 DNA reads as TGCGCCAGCAGCCAAGATGTCGGGGGAGAGCAGTACTTC. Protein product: CASSQDVGGEQYF.

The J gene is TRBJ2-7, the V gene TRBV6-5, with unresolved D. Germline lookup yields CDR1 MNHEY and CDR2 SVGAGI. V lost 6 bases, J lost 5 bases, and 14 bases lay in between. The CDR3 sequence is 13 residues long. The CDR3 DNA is TGTGCCAGCAGGGCTGATACCTTCCACGAGCAGTACTTC. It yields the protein CASRADTFHEQYF.

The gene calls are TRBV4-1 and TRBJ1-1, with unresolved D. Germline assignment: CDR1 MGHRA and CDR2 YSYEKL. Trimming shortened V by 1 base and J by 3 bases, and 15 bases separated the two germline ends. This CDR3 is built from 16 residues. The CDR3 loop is CASSQGPGRTHTEAFF. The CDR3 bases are TGCGCCAGCAGCCAAGGTCCGGGAAGGACCCACACTGAAGCTTTCTTT.

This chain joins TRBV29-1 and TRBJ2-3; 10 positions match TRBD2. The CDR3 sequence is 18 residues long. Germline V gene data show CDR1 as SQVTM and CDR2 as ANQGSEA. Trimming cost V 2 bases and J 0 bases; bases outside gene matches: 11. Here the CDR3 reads CSVEYWTSGDSSTDTQYF. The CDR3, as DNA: TGCAGCGTTGAATATTGGACTAGCGGTGATTCTAGCACAGATACGCAGTATTTT.

CDR3 sequence (DNA): TGTGCCAGCAGTGCCCCCTCCTACAGGGCGACTAATGAAAAACTGTTTTTT. Translation: CASSAPSYRATNEKLFF. The chain combines TRBV28 with TRBJ1-4, with a tentative D call TRBD1 (6 bases). The ends were cut back, 5 bases at V and 2 bases at J, with 18 bases in the middle. Germline lookup yields CDR1 MDHEN and CDR2 SYDVKM. CDR3 length: 17 amino acids.

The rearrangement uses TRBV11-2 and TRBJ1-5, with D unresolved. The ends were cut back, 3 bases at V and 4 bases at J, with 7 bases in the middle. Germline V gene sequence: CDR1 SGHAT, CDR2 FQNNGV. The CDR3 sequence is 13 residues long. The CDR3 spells CASSLARNQPQHF. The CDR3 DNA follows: TGTGCCAGCAGCTTGGCCAGGAATCAGCCCCAGCATTTT.

The CDR3 DNA follows: TGTGCCAGTAGTCCCGGACACACCTACGAGCAGTACTTC. This encodes CASSPGHTYEQYF. The chain joins TRBV19 to TRBJ2-7, with TRBD1 as a possible D gene (5 bases). This CDR3 region has 13 residues. The germline CDR1 and CDR2 sequences are LNHDA and SQIVND (reference sequence). The germline V and J ends were trimmed by 5 bases and 2 bases, with 10 bases remaining between them.

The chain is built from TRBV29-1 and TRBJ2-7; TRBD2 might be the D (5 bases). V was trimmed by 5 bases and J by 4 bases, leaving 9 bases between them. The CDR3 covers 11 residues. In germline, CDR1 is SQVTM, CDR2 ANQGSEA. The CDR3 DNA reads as TGCAGCGTTCGGGGTGGATACGAGCAGTACTTC. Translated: CSVRGGYEQYF.

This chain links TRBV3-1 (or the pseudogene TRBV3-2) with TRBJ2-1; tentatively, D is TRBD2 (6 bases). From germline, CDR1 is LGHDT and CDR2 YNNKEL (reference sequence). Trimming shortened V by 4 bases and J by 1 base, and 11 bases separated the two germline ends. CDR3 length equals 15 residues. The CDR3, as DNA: TGTGCCAGCAGCCCGACGGGACTGTCCTACAATGAGCAGTTCTTC. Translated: CASSPTGLSYNEQFF.

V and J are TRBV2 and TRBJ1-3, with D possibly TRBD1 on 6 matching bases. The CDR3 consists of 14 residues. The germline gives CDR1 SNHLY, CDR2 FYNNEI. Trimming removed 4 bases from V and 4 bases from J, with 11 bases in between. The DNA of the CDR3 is TGTGCCAGCAGTGCTGTCAGGGGAGGAAACACCATATATTTT. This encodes CASSAVRGGNTIYF.

As DNA, the CDR3 is TGTGCCAGCAGCTTAGGAGGACTTAGACAGTTCTTC. Protein product: CASSLGGLRQFF. This sequence joins TRBV7-8 and TRBJ2-1, with D possibly matching TRBD2 (5 bases). V was trimmed by 1 base and J by 13 bases, leaving 11 bases between them. The CDR3 runs to 12 residues. The V gene's germline CDR1 is SGHVS and CDR2 FQNEAQ.

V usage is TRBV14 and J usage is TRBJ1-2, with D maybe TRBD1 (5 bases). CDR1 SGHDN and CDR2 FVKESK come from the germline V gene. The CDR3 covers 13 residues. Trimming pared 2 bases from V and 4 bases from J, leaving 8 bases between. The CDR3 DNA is TGTGCCAGCAGCCAAATCCAGGGCTATGGCTACACCTTC. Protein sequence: CASSQIQGYGYTF.

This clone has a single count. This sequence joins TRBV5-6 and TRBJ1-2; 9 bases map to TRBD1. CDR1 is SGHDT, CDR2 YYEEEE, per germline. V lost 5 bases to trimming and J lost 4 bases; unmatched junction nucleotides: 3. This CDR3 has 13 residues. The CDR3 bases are TGTGCCAGCAGTCTGGACAGGGGCTATGGCTACACCTTC. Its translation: CASSLDRGYGYTF. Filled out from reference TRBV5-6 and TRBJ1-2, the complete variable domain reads DAGVTQSPTHLIKTRGQQVTLRCSPKSGHDTVSWYQQALGQGPQFIFQYYEEEERQRGNFPDRFSGHQFPNYSSELNVNALLLGDSALYLCASSLDRGYGYTFGSGTRLTVV.

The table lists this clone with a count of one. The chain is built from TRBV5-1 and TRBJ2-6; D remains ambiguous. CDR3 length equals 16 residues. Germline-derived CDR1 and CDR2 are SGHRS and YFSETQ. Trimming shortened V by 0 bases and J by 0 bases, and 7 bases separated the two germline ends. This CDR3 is CASSLGKSSGANVLTF. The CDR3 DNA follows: TGCGCCAGCAGCTTGGGAAAGAGCTCTGGGGCCAACGTCCTGACTTTC. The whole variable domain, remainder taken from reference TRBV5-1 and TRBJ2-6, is KAGVTQTPRYLIKTRGQQVTLSCSPISGHRSVSWYQQTPGQGLQFLFEYFSETQRNKGNFPGRFSGRQFSNSRSEMNVSTLELGDSALYLCASSLGKSSGANVLTFGAGSRLTVL.

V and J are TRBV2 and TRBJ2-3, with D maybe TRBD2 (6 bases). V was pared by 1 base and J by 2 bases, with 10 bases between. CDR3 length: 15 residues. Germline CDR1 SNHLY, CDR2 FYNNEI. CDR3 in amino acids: CASSEGGGDTDTQYF. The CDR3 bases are TGTGCCAGCAGTGAAGGGGGCGGGGACACAGATACGCAGTATTTT.

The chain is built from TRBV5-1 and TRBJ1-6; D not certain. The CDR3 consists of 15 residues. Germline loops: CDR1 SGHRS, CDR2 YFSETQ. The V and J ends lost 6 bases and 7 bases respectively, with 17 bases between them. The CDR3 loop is CASTPGRAGNSPLHF. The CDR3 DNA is TGCGCCAGCACCCCCGGAAGGGCGGGAAATTCACCCCTCCACTTT.

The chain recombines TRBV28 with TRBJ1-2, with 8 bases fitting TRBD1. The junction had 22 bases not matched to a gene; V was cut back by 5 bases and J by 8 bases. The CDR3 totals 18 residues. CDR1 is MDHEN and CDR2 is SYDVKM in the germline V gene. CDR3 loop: CASSPYRTGNVIRHGYTF. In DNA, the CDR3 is TGTGCCAGCAGTCCATATCGGACAGGGAATGTAATTCGTCACGGCTACACCTTC.

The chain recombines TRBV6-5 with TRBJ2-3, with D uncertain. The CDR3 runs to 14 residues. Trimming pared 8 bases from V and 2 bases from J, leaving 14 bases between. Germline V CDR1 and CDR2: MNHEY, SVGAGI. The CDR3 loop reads CASGRNGFTDTQYF. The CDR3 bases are TGTGCCAGCGGGCGTAACGGATTCACAGATACGCAGTATTTT.

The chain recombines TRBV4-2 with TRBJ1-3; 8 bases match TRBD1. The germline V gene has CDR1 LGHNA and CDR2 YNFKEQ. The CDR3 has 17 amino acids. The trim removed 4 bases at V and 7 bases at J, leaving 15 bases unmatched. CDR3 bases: TGTGCCAGCAGCCCGTTCGGGCGGGACAGGCGGTCGAACACCATATATTTT. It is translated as CASSPFGRDRRSNTIYF.

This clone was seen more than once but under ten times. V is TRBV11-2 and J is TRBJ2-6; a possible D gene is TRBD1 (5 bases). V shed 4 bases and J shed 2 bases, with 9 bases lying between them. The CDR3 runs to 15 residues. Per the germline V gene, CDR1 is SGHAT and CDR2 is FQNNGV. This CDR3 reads CASSYQGTGANVLTF. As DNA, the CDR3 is TGTGCCAGCAGCTATCAGGGTACTGGGGCCAACGTCCTGACTTTC.

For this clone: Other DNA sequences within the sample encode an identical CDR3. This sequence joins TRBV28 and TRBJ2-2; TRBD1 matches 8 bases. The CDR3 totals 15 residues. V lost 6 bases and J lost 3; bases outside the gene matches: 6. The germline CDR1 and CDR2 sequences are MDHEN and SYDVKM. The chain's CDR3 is CASRAGGADTGELFF. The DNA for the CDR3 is TGTGCCAGCAGGGCAGGGGGCGCGGACACCGGGGAGCTGTTTTTT.

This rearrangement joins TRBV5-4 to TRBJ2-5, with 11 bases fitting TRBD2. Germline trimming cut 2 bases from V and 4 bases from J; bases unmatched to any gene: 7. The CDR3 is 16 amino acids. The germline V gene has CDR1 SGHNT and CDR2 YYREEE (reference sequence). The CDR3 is CASSFPGLAGTETQYF. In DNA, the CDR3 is TGTGCCAGCAGCTTCCCTGGACTAGCGGGCACAGAGACCCAGTACTTC. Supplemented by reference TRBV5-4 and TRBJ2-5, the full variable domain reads ETGVTQSPTHLIKTRGQQVTLRCSSQSGHNTVSWYQQALGQGPQFIFQYYREEENGRGNFPPRFSGLQFPNYSSELNVNALELDDSALYLCASSFPGLAGTETQYFGPGTRLLVL.

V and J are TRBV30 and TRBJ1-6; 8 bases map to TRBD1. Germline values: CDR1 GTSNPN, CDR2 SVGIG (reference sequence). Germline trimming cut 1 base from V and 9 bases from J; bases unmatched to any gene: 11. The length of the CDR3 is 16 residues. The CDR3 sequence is CAWSGGSGGFRSPLHF. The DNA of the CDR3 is TGTGCCTGGAGTGGCGGGTCAGGGGGCTTTCGTTCACCCCTCCACTTT. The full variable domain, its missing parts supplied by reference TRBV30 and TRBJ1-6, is SQTIHQWPATLVQPVGSPLSLECTVEGTSNPNLYWYRQAAGRGLQLLFYSVGIGQISSEVPQNLSASRPQDRQFILSSKKLLLSDSGFYLCAWSGGSGGFRSPLHFGNGTRLTVT.

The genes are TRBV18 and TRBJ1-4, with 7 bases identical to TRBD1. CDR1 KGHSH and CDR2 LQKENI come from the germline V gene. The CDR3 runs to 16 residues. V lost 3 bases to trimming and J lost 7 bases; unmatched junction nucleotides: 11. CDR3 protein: CASSPVNRGNGEKLFF. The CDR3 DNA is TGTGCCAGCTCACCTGTGAACAGGGGAAACGGTGAAAAACTGTTTTTT. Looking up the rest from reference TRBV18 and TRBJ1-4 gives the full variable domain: NAGVMQNPRHLVRRRGQEARLRCSPMKGHSHVYWYRQLPEEGLKFMVYLQKENIIDESGMPKERFSAEFPKEGPSILRIQQVVRGDSAAYFCASSPVNRGNGEKLFFGSGTQLSVL.

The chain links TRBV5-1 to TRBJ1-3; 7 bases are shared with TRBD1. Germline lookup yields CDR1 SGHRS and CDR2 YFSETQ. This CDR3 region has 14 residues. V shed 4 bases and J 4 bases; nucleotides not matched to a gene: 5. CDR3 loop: CASSQTGAGNTIYF. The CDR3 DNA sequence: TGCGCCAGCAGCCAAACAGGGGCCGGAAACACCATATATTTT.